The clone carrying this T cell receptor beta chain was counted only a few times. Antigen unknown. These data belong to a study of blood T cells in healthy people across ages. Study outcomes and limitations: Expanded clonotype changes were possibly confounded by unknown donor CMV status.

Primers used in a second PCR of roughly 6 to 11 cycles were a sample-barcoded 5' primer and a J-beta primer mix. Each of the cDNA molecules was tagged by a template-switch adaptor with 12 random nucleotides. Via MiXCR, TCRdb re-called the 5' RACE reads, giving one row per CDR3 protein. The table has fewer than 700,000 distinct CDR3 sequences, approximately 40% seen once. CDR3 length: 15 residues. The germline CDR1 and CDR2 sequences are SNHLY and FYNNEI. Deletions cut 2 bases from V and 4 bases from J, with 14 bases between. The material sequenced was blood. This clonotype originated in a man older than 75 in good health. The chain has TRBV2 and TRBJ2-5; weak D call: TRBD2 (6 bases). The CDR3 DNA is TGTGCCAGCAGTGAAAACGGGGGAGCAGGAGAGACCCAGTACTTC. It encodes CASSENGGAGETQYF.